This T cell receptor beta chain originates from a study of T-cell reconstitution after alpha-beta-depleted transplantation in children. Unique molecular identifiers tagged the TCRbeta library. TCRdb redid the calling of the PCR reads with MiXCR, one entry per CDR3 protein. The sample includes about 980,000 distinct CDR3 sequences, around 30% of them seen just once. Between the trimmed V and J ends, which lost 6 bases and 9 bases, there was a span of 24 bases. Germline CDR1 reads MNHNS; CDR2 reads SASEGT. The CDR3 sequence is 17 residues long. The material was PBMCs, mostly from graft donor cells, obtained 360 days after TCRalphabeta/CD19-depleted stem cell transplant. The chain joins TRBV6-1 to TRBJ1-6; D remains ambiguous. The TCR sequence derives from a boy in the first two years of life who had a stem cell transplant for SCID, so the T cells may come from the graft donor. The CDR3 loop reads CASSSRGELPMGSPLHF. Here the CDR3 DNA reads TGTGCCAGCAGCTCCCGGGGAGAGCTTCCGATGGGTTCACCCCTCCACTTT.